The 3 T cell receptor beta chains below all came from one sample that was sequenced in a study of glioma-infiltrating T cells. TCR alpha and beta CDR3 regions were amplified from RNA using iRepertoire nested multiplex PCR. TCRdb redid the calling of the multiplex PCR reads with MiXCR, one entry per CDR3 protein. The sample lists some 90,000 distinct CDR3 sequences, roughly 37% occurring once. The sequencing sample was made of glioma tissue, nonneoplastic brain tissue, or PBMCs (not recorded which). The receptors stem from a human donor with low-grade glioma or glioblastoma, undergoing nonglioma brain surgery, or in good health (not recorded which).

The chain recombines TRBV12-3 or TRBV12-4 with TRBJ2-3, with TRBD2 matching over 12 bases. The CDR3 is 14 residues long. V was pared by 5 bases and J by 10 bases, with 7 bases of the junction left unmatched. Written as DNA, the CDR3 is TGTGCCAGCAGTCGACTAGCGGGGGAAGGTGCGCAGTATTTT. This sequence encodes CASSRLAGEGAQYF.

This clonotype is medium-sized within its sample. The chain couples TRBV28 to TRBJ2-7; D is perhaps TRBD2 (6 bases). Germline lookup yields CDR1 MDHEN and CDR2 SYDVKM. CDR3 size: 14 residues. The DNA for the CDR3 is TGTGCGGCCAGGGTTGCGGGATTGGAGTACGAGCAGTACTTC. Translation: CAARVAGLEYEQYF.

This clonotype was counted at least ten times. V and J are TRBV7-3 and TRBJ2-3; 10 bases fit TRBD2. The CDR3 contains 15 residues. V dropped 5 bases and J dropped 1; count of bases not matched to a gene: 3. Germline values: CDR1 SGHTA, CDR2 FQGTGA. The CDR3 is CASSPTSGRTDTQYF. CDR3 coding DNA: TGTGCCAGCAGCCCGACTAGCGGGCGCACAGATACGCAGTATTTT. Filled out from reference TRBV7-3 and TRBJ2-3, the complete variable domain reads GAGVSQTPSNKVTEKGKYVELRCDPISGHTALYWYRQSLGQGPEFLIYFQGTGAADDSGLPNDRFFAVRPEGSVSTLKIQRTERGDSAVYLCASSPTSGRTDTQYFGPGTRLTVL.